This TCR beta chain was obtained from a study of cytomegalovirus exposure and HLA in healthy donors. This clone counts as medium-sized. Antigen specificity is unknown. Study observations and caveats: Most likely, a cluster of highly shared sequence variants arose as a sequencing artifact. What TCR beta sequences reportedly achieved was accurate prediction of HLA-A and HLA-B alleles in most subjects.

In the PCR, 60 Vbeta and 13 Jbeta primers were used. Using immunoSEQ multiplex PCR, the repertoire was profiled, and TCRdb retains in-frame clones only, with some absent. The table includes 100,000 to 150,000 clones, 75% to 85% detected once. V dropped 7 bases and J dropped 5 bases, with 18 bases sitting between them. Germline V gene lookup returns CDR1 MNHNY and CDR2 SVGAGI (reference sequence). The CDR3 has 16 amino acids. The rearrangement links TRBV6-6 to TRBJ1-6; D is perhaps TRBD1 (5 bases). Sequenced sample: PBMCs. This sequence originates from a man aged 35-49 years in good health and CMV-seronegative. The CDR3: CASNSNPQGNNSPLHF. The CDR3 nucleotides read TGTGCCAGCAACTCAAACCCTCAGGGAAATAATTCACCCCTCCACTTT.